This T cell receptor beta chain was sequenced for a study of T cells after yellow fever vaccination. Study-wide context: The fractions with low cell numbers were processed using SMART-Seq v4 Ultra Low Input.

This clonotype has a count of ten or more. No antigen is known for it. Study-wide results and caveats: Sorted repertoires could include abundant contaminating clonotypes from bulk cells. After the booster, over 95% of CD4 and roughly nine tenths of CD8 primary-response clones were re-detected. A weaker but faster secondary response was observed, peaking on day 5 versus 15.

TCRdb fed the 5' RACE reads into MiXCR, producing one record per CDR3 protein. The table shows 250,000 or so distinct CDR3 sequences, with roughly 6.3% occurring only once. CDR1 and CDR2 from the germline V gene are LGHDT and YNNKEL (reference sequence). This CDR3 contains 13 residues. Trimming removed 1 base from V and 7 bases from J, with 8 bases in between. The origin of this receptor is a man aged 25-40 years who received the YFV17D yellow fever vaccine. The rearrangement links TRBV3-1 to TRBJ2-4; D unclear. The sample consisted of CD4+ T cells sorted from PBMCs, taken on the day of the yellow fever booster vaccination. The CDR3 DNA reads TGTGCCAGCAGCCAAGGCCTTACTAACATTCAGTACTTC. Translation gives CASSQGLTNIQYF.